The 15 T cell receptor beta chains given below trace back to one sample, sequenced in a study of blood T cell repertoires in COVID-19. Sequencing was performed with immunoSEQ multiplex PCR; in TCRdb, only in-frame clones are kept and a portion is missing. The table lists about 220,000 clones, about four fifths of them singletons. The material sequenced was PBMCs or T cells enriched from blood (not recorded which). Receptors originate from a woman aged 40 to 55 with acute COVID-19.

The CDR3 DNA follows: TGTGCCAGTAGTATTAAGAGAGCGGGCGAGGCTGGCTACACCTTC. Translated, it gives CASSIKRAGEAGYTF. This sequence joins TRBV19 and TRBJ1-2; D is unresolved. From germline, CDR1 is LNHDA and CDR2 SQIVND (reference sequence). V lost 3 bases and J 7 bases, leaving 18 bases between the germline ends. The CDR3 contains 15 residues.

The gene calls are TRBV5-1 and TRBJ1-1; D call uncertain. The CDR3 covers 13 residues. The germline V gene encodes CDR1 SGHRS and CDR2 YFSETQ. Trimming shortened V by 2 bases and J by 4 bases, and 9 bases separated the two germline ends. Here the CDR3 DNA reads TGCGCCAGCAGCTTTTACAGATTCACTGAAGCTTTCTTT. Translation gives CASSFYRFTEAFF.

This clone was observed once. The J gene is TRBJ2-1, the V gene TRBV24-1, with a weak D call TRBD2 (6 bases). The CDR3 length is 12 residues. The ends were cut back, 6 bases at V and 8 bases at J, with 10 bases in the middle. Germline V gene sequence: CDR1 KGHDR, CDR2 SFDVKD. CDR3 DNA sequence: TGTGCCACCAGTAACCTAGCGTATGAGCAGTTCTTC. It translates to CATSNLAYEQFF.

The genes are TRBV21-1 and TRBJ1-5; the table's D call, TRBD1, has no DNA check behind it. TRBV21-1 is given as a pseudogene. This CDR3 has 18 amino acids. CDR3 loop: CASSKESGQGQSNQPQHF. The DNA of the CDR3 is TGTGCCAGCAGCAAAGAGTCGGGACAGGGTCAAAGTAATCAGCCCCAGCATTTT.

The rearrangement uses TRBV5-4 and TRBJ2-1; 9 nucleotides agree with TRBD1. The CDR3 is 17 amino acids. V was clipped by 0 bases and J by 0 bases; unmatched bases: 4. Per germline, CDR1 SGHNT and CDR2 YYREEE (reference sequence). The CDR3 spells CASSLEGTGISYNEQFF. CDR3 bases: TGTGCCAGCAGCTTGGAGGGGACAGGGATCTCCTACAATGAGCAGTTCTTC.

This chain links TRBV24-1 with TRBJ2-1; 8 nucleotides agree with TRBD2. V dropped 4 bases and J dropped 15; count of bases not matched to a gene: 7. CDR3 size: 12 residues. Germline CDR1 KGHDR, CDR2 SFDVKD. The CDR3 region is CATSDFRTSWFF. Written as DNA, the CDR3 is TGTGCCACCAGTGACTTTCGGACTAGCTGGTTCTTC.

The chain employs TRBV21-1 and TRBJ1-6. TRBV21-1 has pseudogene status. The CDR3 sequence is 19 residues long. This chain's CDR3 is CASSKFGMACSSYNSPLHF. DNA for the CDR3: TGTGCCAGCAGCAAATTCGGGATGGCGTGTAGCTCCTATAATTCACCCCTCCACTTT.

V is TRBV4-3 and J is TRBJ1-4; 11 bases align to TRBD1. The CDR3 is 15 residues long. V shed 3 bases and J 8 bases; nucleotides not matched to a gene: 5. Germline V gene sequence: CDR1 LGHNA, CDR2 YSLEER. The CDR3 is CASSQGTGGREKLFF. CDR3 in DNA: TGCGCCAGCAGCCAGGGGACAGGGGGACGGGAAAAACTGTTTTTT.

The chain couples TRBV18 to TRBJ1-1; D gene ambiguous. Germline V gives CDR1 KGHSH, CDR2 LQKENI. This CDR3 has 13 amino acids. The ends were cut back, 4 bases at V and 1 base at J, with 7 bases in the middle. The DNA for the CDR3 is TGTGCCAGCTCACGGACTGCGAACACTGAAGCTTTCTTT. Translating it yields CASSRTANTEAFF. Supplemented by reference TRBV18 and TRBJ1-1, the full variable domain reads NAGVMQNPRHLVRRRGQEARLRCSPMKGHSHVYWYRQLPEEGLKFMVYLQKENIIDESGMPKERFSAEFPKEGPSILRIQQVVRGDSAAYFCASSRTANTEAFFGQGTRLTVV.

This chain joins TRBV27 and TRBJ2-2; 7 bases are a match to TRBD1. CDR3 length: 18 amino acids. The trim removed 4 bases at V and 3 bases at J, leaving 14 bases unmatched. The V gene's germline CDR1 is MNHEY and CDR2 SMNVEV (reference sequence). The chain's CDR3 is CASSSRTGSQRDTGELFF. The CDR3 DNA reads TGTGCCAGCAGTTCCCGGACAGGTTCCCAAAGGGACACCGGGGAGCTGTTTTTT.

This clone has a single count. The CDR3 here is CASSPQGRVRNEQFF. The CDR3 region has the DNA TGTGCCAGCTCACCACAGGGCAGGGTCCGGAATGAGCAGTTCTTC. The genes are TRBV18 and TRBJ2-1; a possible D gene is TRBD1 (5 bases). V was shortened by 1 base and J by 7 bases, with 14 bases between the two germline ends. CDR3 length: 15 residues. Germline loops: CDR1 KGHSH, CDR2 LQKENI.

The rearrangement joins TRBV6-1 to TRBJ1-1, with D uncertain. The CDR3 runs to 15 residues. Germline lookup yields CDR1 MNHNS and CDR2 SASEGT. Trimming pared 1 base from V and 0 bases from J, leaving 9 bases between. Here the CDR3 reads CASSEVREVNTEAFF. Here the CDR3 DNA reads TGTGCCAGCAGTGAAGTGAGGGAAGTGAACACTGAAGCTTTCTTT.

This clone was counted at least ten times. The V gene is TRBV27, the J gene TRBJ2-2; a weak D match, TRBD2 (6 bases). Germline V gene data show CDR1 as MNHEY and CDR2 as SMNVEV (reference sequence). This CDR3 has 14 residues. Trimming pared 8 bases from V and 4 bases from J, leaving 14 bases between. This CDR3 is CASSRRAVTGELFF. The DNA for the CDR3 is TGTGCCAGCTCGCGGAGGGCGGTCACCGGGGAGCTGTTTTTT.

The chain is built from TRBV19 and TRBJ2-7, with D hard to call. V lost 2 bases and J 0 bases, leaving 11 bases between the germline ends. The germline V gene encodes CDR1 LNHDA and CDR2 SQIVND (reference sequence). This CDR3 has 15 residues. This CDR3 reads CASSISQRLSYEQYF. The CDR3 region has the DNA TGTGCCAGTAGTATAAGTCAGCGTCTCTCCTACGAGCAGTACTTC.

The chain couples TRBV27 to TRBJ2-3, with TRBD2 matching 7 bases. The ends lost 1 base at V and 0 bases at J; junction bases unmatched: 10. Germline CDR1 MNHEY, CDR2 SMNVEV (reference sequence). This CDR3 region has 18 residues. The chain's CDR3 is CASSLWAGVLPSTDTQYF. The CDR3 region has the DNA TGTGCCAGCAGTTTATGGGCGGGAGTCTTACCTAGCACAGATACGCAGTATTTT.